The TCR beta chain described here comes from a study of T cells in Graves' hyperthyroidism and ophthalmopathy (dated by TCRdb to between 2017 and 2020). At the level of the whole study: Peripheral blood was sampled at the time of initial diagnosis, prior to any treatment. According to the paper, TCR Vbeta CDR3 sequencing was carried out on over 130 peripheral blood samples, which came from over 40 ophthalmopathy, around 74 hyperthyroidism and about 17 progressor patients. After blood sampling, hyperthyroidism patients were treated with methimazole at a starting dose of 30 mg daily, and ophthalmopathy patients were treated with high-dose intravenous methylprednisolone. An independent validation cohort of under 20 hyperthyroidism patients and 17 patients who later progressed to ophthalmopathy tested prospective prediction of ophthalmopathy. For training and testing, the 100 or so patients in the discovery cohort were randomly divided in a 7:3 ratio. A discovery cohort of roughly 100 patients, 43 with Graves' ophthalmopathy and roughly 59 with stable Graves' hyperthyroidism, was used to find distinguishing TCR V-J signatures. In addition, the study compared T-cell repertoires in thyroid tissue and in blood from roughly six Graves' hyperthyroidism patients. Broad study findings and their caveats: In cross-validation, a model built on a 13 V-J signature told ophthalmopathy apart from stable hyperthyroidism with under 90% sensitivity and about 81% specificity, and in testing the same model reached 80%/75%. Blood samples also contained most of the expanded thyroid clonotypes (frequency above 0.001), which suggests that blood repertoires may reflect thyroid immune responses. In validation, the model predicted progression to ophthalmopathy a median of around 6.5 months before onset, with approximately 68% sensitivity and 72.22% specificity. No statistical method was used to set the sample size in advance, and investigators knew the group allocation.

This clonotype was recorded many times. Its antigen specificity is not known. Within one base of it there is no much larger clone, and no base qualities were kept. Germline trimming: 0 bases from V, 9 bases from J; junction bases outside gene matches: 6. The CDR3 starts with the cysteine, ends with the phenylalanine, and has 15 residues. Solely the CDR3 DNA is kept, with 45 bases framed from the first base. CDR1 and CDR2 (SEHNR, FQNEAQ) derive from the germline V gene (reference sequence). Ophthalmopathy patients had moderately to severely active disease, with a Clinical Activity Score of 3 or more, a NOSPECS grade of 4 or more, and a disease duration of less than 3 months. The study excluded patients with uncontrolled infections, other autoimmune diseases, pregnancy or lactation. Clinical symptoms, serum thyroxine and TRAb, thyroid ultrasound, and orbital computed tomography formed the basis for the diagnoses. Ficoll-Paque density gradient centrifugation was used to isolate PBMCs from around 10 ml of fresh peripheral blood. Total RNA was extracted with Trizol reagent, and quality was checked on an Agilent 2100 Bioanalyzer.

The TCR beta CDR3 regions were amplified from RNA transcripts. The first round of RT-PCR for the TCR CDR3 was performed with the HTBI primer set and the Qiagen OneStep RT-PCR kit. Libraries were constructed in a second round of multiplex PCR, after which size selection and purification were carried out. Sequencing of the libraries was done on an Illumina HiSeq2000 using paired-end 100 bp reads. As for the authors' bioinformatics: SOAPnuke was used to process the raw data, with reads discarded if the reads contained adapters or uncalled bases, had a mean Phred below 15, or lacked an exact constant-primer or identifier match. COPE v1.2.5 was used to merge high-quality paired reads, and clonotypes were defined as unique nucleotide sequences. Clonotypes were aligned to IMGT TRBV, TRBD and TRBJ reference segments using MiTCR v1.1. Analysis was restricted to V-J combinations with a frequency above 0.0001, which covered roughly 99% of repertoires. A TCS score was defined as the ratio of F50 (clonal expansion) to E x V (chaos), with BLOSUM62-based TCRdist applied between CDR3 peptides within each V-J. Welch's t-statistics and random forest reduced 450 to 600 V-J features to about 12, which were used in a naive Bayes classifier (R e1071). The public reads were reanalyzed by TCRdb: fastp trimming at Q25, MiXCR alignment, in-frame beta chains only. One record per CDR3 amino acid sequence lists the most common genes and DNA. The authors' filters were not applied to this entry. For this sample the table gives fewer than 650,000 distinct CDR3 sequences, of which approximately 15% were detected only once. The ten biggest clones cover around 7% of the sample.

The sequencing sample was made of blood. In this chain, TRBV7-9 is recombined with TRBJ2-1; 9 central nucleotides agree with TRBD1. This TCR was recovered from a woman between 18 and 29 years old with Graves' ophthalmopathy. The bases are TGTGCCAGCAGCTTAGCAGGAGGGGGACAGGGTGAGCAGTTCTTC. Its protein reads: CASSLAGGGQGEQFF.